These T cell receptor beta chains were read from a single sample in a study of T cell repertoires in cytomegalovirus infection. TCRdb analysed the reads with MiXCR anew, one entry per CDR3 protein. The sample lists about 310,000 distinct CDR3 sequences; roughly 15% were seen once. Sequenced input: PBMCs. Receptors were obtained from a human donor in good health (CMV status not recorded). Some clones in this sample may be carry-over from other donors' samples. Both conserved end residues are part of each CDR3. The D gene is left open where the match is weak. Clone sizes are given selectively: once, few, many, or a class where the clone is expanded.

D | J | V | size | DNA | CDR3
NA | TRBJ1-6 | TRBV10-3 | many | TGTGCCATCAGTGAGAGGGAGGCTACCAATTCACCCCTCCACTTT | CAISEREATNSPLHF
NA | TRBJ2-7 | TRBV28 | few | TGTGCCAGCAGTGGTCGGACGACCTACGAGCAGTACTTC | CASSGRTTYEQYF
NA | TRBJ1-1 | TRBV7-3 | many | TGTGCCAGCAGCTTACAAGGGGACACTGAAGCTTTCTTT | CASSLQGDTEAFF
NA | TRBJ1-3 | TRBV12-3/TRBV12-4 | few | TGTGCCAGCAGAAACACGACCTCTGGAAACACCATATATTTT | CASRNTTSGNTIYF
NA | TRBJ1-1 | TRBV7-9 | NA | TGTGCCAGCAGCTTAAGAACAGGTCGAATGAGGGGCACTGAAGCTTTCTTT | CASSLRTGRMRGTEAFF
NA | TRBJ2-3 | TRBV10-3 | NA | TGTGCCATCAGTGAGTTGGGGGACGGGCCGCGGACAGATACGCAGTATTTT | CAISELGDGPRTDTQYF
NA | TRBJ2-7 | TRBV6-1 | many | TGTGCCAGCAGTCAGGACTACGAGCAGTACTTC | CASSQDYEQYF
NA | TRBJ2-2 | TRBV18 | NA | TGTGCCAGCTCCCAGTCGCACGGATCCGCCGGGGAGCTGTTTTTT | CASSQSHGSAGELFF
NA | TRBJ1-3 | TRBV7-9 | many | TGTGCCAGCAGCGCAACCGGGATCCAAAATGGAAACACCATATATTTT | CASSATGIQNGNTIYF
NA | TRBJ2-5 | TRBV7-8 | few | TGTGCCAGCAGCTCTCCGACCAAACAAGAGACCCAGTACTTC | CASSSPTKQETQYF
NA | TRBJ2-7 | TRBV7-2 | NA | TGTGCCAGCAGCTCAGCAGGAGTCAGCTCCTACGAGCAGTACTTC | CASSSAGVSSYEQYF
TRBD2 | TRBJ2-1 | TRBV12-3/TRBV12-4 | few | TGTGCCAGCAAGGGGACTAGCGGGGGAGAGGAGCAGTTCTTC | CASKGTSGGEEQFF
NA | TRBJ1-5 | TRBV28 | few | TGTGCCAGCAGAGGGGGAGGGAGTCAGCCCCAGCATTTT | CASRGGGSQPQHF
TRBD1 | TRBJ2-4 | TRBV19 | few | TGTGCCAGTAGGAGGCAGGGGGTGAACATTCAGTACTTC | CASRRQGVNIQYF
NA | TRBJ2-1 | TRBV6-2/TRBV6-3 | NA | TGTGCCAGCAGTTACGGAGGGAATGAGCAGTTCTTC | CASSYGGNEQFF
NA | TRBJ1-1 | TRBV7-9 | many | TGTGCCAGCAGCTTAGGTTTCGGGGGAGGCATGAACACTGAAGCTTTCTTT | CASSLGFGGGMNTEAFF
NA | TRBJ1-3 | TRBV6-1 | NA | TGTGCCAGCAACCCGGACTGGAGCTCTGGAAACACCATATATTTT | CASNPDWSSGNTIYF
NA | TRBJ1-1 | TRBV7-9 | many | TGTGCCAGCAGCCCCAATATGATGGCTGAAGCTTTCTTT | CASSPNMMAEAFF
NA | TRBJ1-4 | TRBV10-3 | NA | TGTGCCATCAGTGAGTCCAGGACGGAAGAAAAACTGTTTTTT | CAISESRTEEKLFF
TRBD1 | TRBJ2-3 | TRBV7-9 | NA | TGTGCCAGCAGCTTAGATCGGACAGGGATTAAGTATTTT | CASSLDRTGIKYF
NA | TRBJ1-6 | TRBV12-3/TRBV12-4 | few | TGTGCCAGCAGTCCGAAAAGGACAGAATATTCACCCCTCCACTTT | CASSPKRTEYSPLHF
NA | TRBJ2-3 | TRBV11-2 | NA | TGTGCCAGCAGCCTCTCCTCGGGCAGGAGTAAAGATACGCAGTATTTT | CASSLSSGRSKDTQYF
NA | TRBJ1-1 | TRBV9 | NA | TGTGCCAGCAGCGTAGCGGCAGGGATGAACACTGAAGCTTTCTTT | CASSVAAGMNTEAFF
NA | TRBJ2-3 | TRBV14 | NA | TGTGCCAGCAGCCAAGTGCAAACGCTAGGAACTCCCACAGATACGCAGTATTTT | CASSQVQTLGTPTDTQYF
TRBD1 | TRBJ2-3 | TRBV7-2 | many | TGTGCCAGCAGCCCGCTCGCAGGGGGTGTTAGGGATACGCAGTATTTT | CASSPLAGGVRDTQYF
TRBD1 | TRBJ2-7 | TRBV5-6 | many | TGTGCCAGCAGCTTGGCCTCACAGGGGGAAAGGCACGAGCAGTACTTC | CASSLASQGERHEQYF
NA | TRBJ1-5 | TRBV6-1 | NA | TGTGCCAGCAGTGACGCAGGGCACAATCAGCCCCAGCATTTT | CASSDAGHNQPQHF